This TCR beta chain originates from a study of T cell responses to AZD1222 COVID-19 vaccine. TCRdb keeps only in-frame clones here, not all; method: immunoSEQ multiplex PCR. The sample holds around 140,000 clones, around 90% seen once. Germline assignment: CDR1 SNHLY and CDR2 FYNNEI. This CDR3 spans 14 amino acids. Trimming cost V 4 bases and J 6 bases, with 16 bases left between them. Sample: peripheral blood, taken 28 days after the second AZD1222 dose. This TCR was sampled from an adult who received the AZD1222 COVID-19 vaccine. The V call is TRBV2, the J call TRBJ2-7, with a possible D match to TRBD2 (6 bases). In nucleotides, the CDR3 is TGTGCCAGCAGTGTTGGTTTCATGGGAGGCGAGCAGTACTTC. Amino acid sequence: CASSVGFMGGEQYF.